The sequence of this T cell receptor beta chain was determined in a study of shared T cell receptors in the human thymus. Profiling relied on immunoSEQ multiplex PCR, and the TCRdb table lists in-frame clones only, not all of them. The sample has 630,000 or so clones, about 90% seen once. Between the trimmed V and J ends, which lost 0 bases and 5 bases, there was a span of 13 bases. Per the germline V gene, CDR1 is WSHSY and CDR2 is SAAADI. The CDR3 loop spans 15 amino acids. These data were also reused for a study on human thymus T cells. As reported in that work: Having surgery to correct congenital heart defects, healthy Finnish infants acted as the donors. Thymus pieces cut out during corrective heart surgery were the tissue that was used. Usage of V and J genes appeared biased in thymic and blood repertoires. Unrelated individuals were reported by related research to share highly overlapping thymic repertoires.

This TCR was sampled from a boy younger than two with a congenital heart defect. The rearrangement links TRBV10-2 to TRBJ1-1; no clear D gene. Specimen: thymocytes. This CDR3 is CASSESTLRYTEAFF. CDR3 sequence (DNA): TGCGCCAGCAGTGAGTCGACTCTTAGGTATACTGAAGCTTTCTTT.